The clone carrying this T cell receptor (beta chain) was recorded once. These data come from a study of blood T cell repertoires in COVID-19. Germline V CDR1 and CDR2: SGHRS, YFSETQ. The CDR3 is made up of 14 amino acids. Trimming shortened V by 4 bases and J by 10 bases, and 18 bases separated the two germline ends. Produced via immunoSEQ multiplex PCR; TCRdb's table is partial and in-frame only. The sample yields about 300,000 clones, 87% seen once. The chain has TRBV5-1 and TRBJ2-1; perhaps TRBD2 as D (6 bases). The sample was PBMCs or T cells enriched from blood (not recorded which). This sequence was found in a woman aged 25 to 45 who had recovered from COVID-19. The CDR3 nucleotides are TGCGCCAGCAGCCCGGGGACTTTACGGTACGAGCAGTTCTTC. It codes for CASSPGTLRYEQFF. The variable domain in full, with the rest retrieved from reference TRBV5-1 and TRBJ2-1, is KAGVTQTPRYLIKTRGQQVTLSCSPISGHRSVSWYQQTPGQGLQFLFEYFSETQRNKGNFPGRFSGRQFSNSRSEMNVSTLELGDSALYLCASSPGTLRYEQFFGPGTRLTVL.